These T cell receptor beta chains were read from a single sample in a study of T-cell memory formation after mild COVID-19. TCRdb reprocessed the 5' RACE reads with MiXCR, giving one entry per CDR3 protein. The table lists approximately 210,000 distinct CDR3 sequences, 27% of them singletons. Sequencing was performed on PBMCs or a T cell subset sorted from them (not recorded which). These receptors all come from an adult woman who had mild COVID-19 (a few samples of this study predate the infection). Cell type and time point are not known. Both conserved end residues are part of each CDR3. D genes are given only for firm matches. Expanded clones get a size class; other rows say once, few or many, or leave the size out.

v_gene	j_gene	d_gene	abundance	CDR3nt	CDR3aa
TRBV7-6	TRBJ2-7	TRBD2	few	TGTGCCAGCAGCTTAGGAAAGGGAGGGAACGAGCAGTACTTC	CASSLGKGGNEQYF
TRBV7-2	TRBJ2-3	.	.	TGTGCCAGCAGCCCGGGACTCATCACAGATACGCAGTATTTT	CASSPGLITDTQYF
TRBV5-1	TRBJ1-2	.	.	TGCGCCAGCAGCCTGTCGACCAGCACCTATGGCTACACCTTC	CASSLSTSTYGYTF
TRBV14	TRBJ2-1	.	.	TGTGCCAGCAGCTTGCTGGGGGATTTCTCCTACAATGAGCAGTTCTTC	CASSLLGDFSYNEQFF
TRBV7-2	TRBJ2-2	.	.	TGTGCCAGCAGCTTAGTCGGGTTCAACACCGGGGAGCTGTTTTTT	CASSLVGFNTGELFF
TRBV6-6	TRBJ2-7	.	.	TGTGCCAGCAGTTACTCGACAGCAGATTCCTACGAGCAGTACTTC	CASSYSTADSYEQYF
TRBV11-2	TRBJ2-3	TRBD2	once	TGTGCCAGCAGCTTTCGGACTAGCGGGAGTTGGGGTACGCAGTATTTT	CASSFRTSGSWGTQYF
TRBV18	TRBJ2-7	TRBD1	few	TGTGCCAGCTCACCACCGTCGGACAGGGCCGGCTACGAGCAGTACTTC	CASSPPSDRAGYEQYF
TRBV2	TRBJ2-7	.	.	TGTGCCAGCAGAAGGGAGGACAGCTCCTACGAGCAGTACTTC	CASRREDSSYEQYF
TRBV6-2/TRBV6-3	TRBJ1-5	.	.	TGTGCCAGCAGTCTCGACGGTGCATCGTGGAAGCCCCAGCATTTT	CASSLDGASWKPQHF
TRBV7-9	TRBJ2-7	TRBD1	many	TGTGCCAGCAGCTTATTTGACAGGGGCCATTCCTACGAGCAGTACTTC	CASSLFDRGHSYEQYF
TRBV29-1	TRBJ2-7	.	few	TGCAGCGTTGCCCGGGACACAAGTTACGAGCAGTACTTC	CSVARDTSYEQYF
TRBV19	TRBJ2-7	.	.	TGTGCCAGTATCGGGGACTCCTACGAGCAGTACTTC	CASIGDSYEQYF
TRBV7-9	TRBJ2-7	TRBD1	.	TGTGCCAGCAGCCCACAGGGGGCATCCGAGCAGTACTTC	CASSPQGASEQYF
TRBV30	TRBJ1-1	.	.	TGTGCCTGGAAGGGCTACACTGGACTTGTCATGAACACTGAAGCTTTCTTT	CAWKGYTGLVMNTEAFF
TRBV12-3/TRBV12-4	TRBJ1-5	.	.	TGTGCCAGCAGTTCGGGATCATATAGCAATCAGCCCCAGCATTTT	CASSSGSYSNQPQHF
TRBV4-3	TRBJ2-1	TRBD2	few	TGCGCCAGCAGCCAAGATCTTATAGGGCTAGCGGGAAACAATGAGCAGTTCTTC	CASSQDLIGLAGNNEQFF
TRBV20-1	TRBJ2-1	TRBD1	once	TGCAGTGCTAGTACACCCCGACAGGGGCTCAATGAGCAGTTCTTC	CSASTPRQGLNEQFF
TRBV20-1	TRBJ1-1	TRBD1	.	TGCAGTGCTAGGGAGGGGGCCAACACTGAAGCTTTCTTT	CSAREGANTEAFF
TRBV7-7	TRBJ2-3	.	few	TGTGCTAGCAGCTTAGCGGTCGGTGCTGCTACGGATACGCAGTATTTT	CASSLAVGAATDTQYF
TRBV11-2	TRBJ1-2	.	few	TGTGCCAGCAGCTTGAACGGGCCTGCCGGGGGCTACACCTTC	CASSLNGPAGGYTF
TRBV4-2	TRBJ2-1	TRBD2	few	TGTGCCAGCAGCCACCTGGGACTAGCGGGAAAGGATGAGCAGTTCTTC	CASSHLGLAGKDEQFF
TRBV10-3	TRBJ2-2	.	few	TGTGCCATCCTTCGGGCAGGGGCCGGGGAGCTGTTTTTT	CAILRAGAGELFF
TRBV24-1	TRBJ2-3	TRBD2	.	TGTGCCACCAGGTCTAGCGGGAGTACAGATACGCAGTATTTT	CATRSSGSTDTQYF
TRBV3-1	TRBJ2-1	.	few	TGTGCCAGCAGCCAAGTTTCGGGAAGTGAGCAGTTCTTC	CASSQVSGSEQFF
TRBV19	TRBJ2-1	TRBD2	.	TGTGCCAGTAGTATTGGGGGAGGGCCCATTAATGAGCAGTTCTTC	CASSIGGGPINEQFF
TRBV29-1	TRBJ1-2	.	.	TGCAGCGCTCGCGGGGGCAGTTACTATGGCTACACCTTC	CSARGGSYYGYTF
TRBV14	TRBJ2-5	.	.	TGTGCCAGCAGCCAAGATCAGGGGACCAGCCAGTACTTC	CASSQDQGTSQYF
TRBV29-1	TRBJ1-1	.	.	TGCAGCGCCCCGGGACTCAACACTGAAGCTTTCTTT	CSAPGLNTEAFF
TRBV5-1	TRBJ1-2	TRBD1	.	TGCGCCAGCAAAGGGGGCAGGGACAACAACTATGGCTACACCTTC	CASKGGRDNNYGYTF
TRBV20-1	TRBJ2-3	.	.	TGCAGTGCTTCAAGACAGGTCGGAACAGATACGCAGTATTTT	CSASRQVGTDTQYF
TRBV7-2	TRBJ2-2	.	.	TGTGCCAGCAGCTTAGGCGCCCTGGGTGGGGCCGGGGAGCTGTTTTTT	CASSLGALGGAGELFF
TRBV19	TRBJ2-4	TRBD2	once	TGTGCCAGTAGTAGCCCTCCCGGGACTAGCGGGAGAGCCCGCGCGGACATTCAGTACTTC	CASSSPPGTSGRARADIQYF